This T cell receptor beta chain was identified in a study of T cell responses to AZD1222 COVID-19 vaccine. Concerning this clone: Its cognate antigen is unknown.

Germline V gives CDR1 SGHVS, CDR2 FQNEAQ. The V end was cut by 1 base, the J end by 7 bases, with 11 bases between. The CDR3 covers 13 residues. Clones were sequenced by immunoSEQ multiplex PCR, and TCRdb holds only the in-frame ones, with some missing. The repertoire holds nearly 95,000 clones, with 90% as singletons. Points from the study as a whole: Repertoires in all cases were sampled only once the peak T cell response had passed.

Sequences were derived from peripheral blood, sampled on day 0 of AZD1222 vaccination. The TCR was taken from an adult in good health. The chain uses TRBV7-8 and TRBJ2-7; D unclear. This CDR3 is CASSLGLAWEQYF. CDR3 DNA: TGTGCCAGCAGCTTAGGGCTGGCTTGGGAGCAGTACTTC.